This T cell receptor (beta chain) was sequenced in a study of blood T cell repertoires in COVID-19. Study-level information: Samples came from the United States, Italy and Spain, spanning acute and convalescent COVID-19. From T cells, B-cell-depleted T cells, or PBMCs came the material, which was cDNA or gDNA.

The CDR3 contains 15 residues. Trimming left V 2 bases short and J 2 bases short, with 8 bases between. Germline V CDR1 and CDR2: SGHDT, YYEEEE. There are a few counts of this clone. Some clones are missing from TCRdb's copy, which holds only in-frame ones; the method was immunoSEQ multiplex PCR. The sample records roughly 140,000 clones, around 84% being singletons. Sequenced: peripheral blood. The chain recombines TRBV5-6 with TRBJ2-6; weak D call: TRBD1 (5 bases). The sequence derives from a woman aged 50 to 65 in a cohort sampled during active or convalescent COVID-19. CDR3 nucleotide sequence: TGTGCCAGCAGCTTCAGGGCAACTGGGGCCAACGTCCTGACTTTC. Protein product: CASSFRATGANVLTF.